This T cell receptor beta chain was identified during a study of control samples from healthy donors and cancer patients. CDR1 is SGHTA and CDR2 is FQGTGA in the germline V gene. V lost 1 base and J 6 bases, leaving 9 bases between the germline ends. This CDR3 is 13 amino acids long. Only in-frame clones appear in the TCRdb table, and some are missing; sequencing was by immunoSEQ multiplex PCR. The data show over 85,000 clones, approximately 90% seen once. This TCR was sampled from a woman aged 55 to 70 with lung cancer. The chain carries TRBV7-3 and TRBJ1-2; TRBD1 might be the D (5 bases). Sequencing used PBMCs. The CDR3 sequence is CASSLSGRDGYTF. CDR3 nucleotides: TGTGCCAGCAGCTTAAGCGGCAGGGATGGCTACACCTTC.